A selection of T cell receptor beta chains follows, all from one sample in a study of cytomegalovirus exposure and HLA in healthy donors. Produced via immunoSEQ multiplex PCR; TCRdb's table is partial and in-frame only. The sample yields 80,000 to 100,000 clones, around 85% seen once. Specimen: PBMCs. These receptors were taken from a woman in her 30s in good health and CMV-seronegative. Each CDR3 is given with its conserved first and last residue. Fields, in order: D gene, J gene, clone size, V gene, CDR3 protein, CDR3 DNA. A D gene is named only where the DNA matches it firmly. Clone size is not always given. Where it is, it says once, few, many or a class for expanded clones.

D: NA
J: TRBJ2-1
size: NA
V: TRBV4-1
CDR3: CASSHLDLVAFNNEQFF
DNA: TGCGCCAGCAGCCATTTGGACTTGGTAGCGTTCAACAATGAGCAGTTCTTC

D: TRBD1
J: TRBJ2-5
size: NA
V: TRBV9
CDR3: CASSHADRGQETQYF
DNA: TGTGCCAGCAGCCACGCGGACAGGGGGCAGGAGACCCAGTACTTC

D: NA
J: TRBJ1-5
size: once
V: TRBV4-1
CDR3: CASSQAVSSNQPQHF
DNA: TGCGCCAGCAGCCAGGCGGTTTCTAGCAATCAGCCCCAGCATTTT

D: NA
J: TRBJ1-4
size: NA
V: TRBV5-1
CDR3: CASSIQAVANEKLFF
DNA: TGCGCCAGCAGCATACAGGCGGTGGCTAATGAAAAACTGTTTTTT

D: NA
J: TRBJ2-7
size: NA
V: TRBV5-8
CDR3: CASSRRGRYYEQYF
DNA: TGTGCCAGCAGCCGGAGGGGCAGGTACTACGAGCAGTACTTC

D: TRBD1
J: TRBJ2-5
size: NA
V: TRBV5-1
CDR3: CASSLEGTGGETQYF
DNA: TGCGCCAGCAGCTTGGAGGGGACAGGGGGAGAGACCCAGTACTTC

D: TRBD2
J: TRBJ2-7
size: NA
V: TRBV7-3
CDR3: CASSLSLAGSNEQYF
DNA: TGTGCCAGCAGCTTATCCTTAGCGGGATCCAACGAGCAGTACTTC

D: TRBD2
J: TRBJ2-7
size: NA
V: TRBV7-2
CDR3: CASSSKLAGGYSYEQYF
DNA: TGTGCCAGCAGCTCGAAACTAGCGGGGGGCTATTCCTACGAGCAGTACTTC

D: NA
J: TRBJ2-1
size: NA
V: TRBV19
CDR3: CASNQPGLYNEQFF
DNA: TGTGCCAGTAATCAGCCGGGACTTTACAATGAGCAGTTCTTC

D: NA
J: TRBJ1-1
size: NA
V: TRBV10-2
CDR3: CASSESDGRTEAFF
DNA: TGCGCCAGCAGTGAGTCTGATGGGCGAACTGAAGCTTTCTTT

D: NA
J: TRBJ1-6
size: NA
V: TRBV2
CDR3: CASLINSGNSPLHF
DNA: TGTGCCAGCTTAATCAACAGCGGGAATTCACCCCTCCACTTT

D: NA
J: TRBJ2-3
size: NA
V: TRBV7-9
CDR3: CASSLDPVASAMDTQYF
DNA: TGTGCCAGCAGCTTAGATCCTGTAGCGTCGGCTATGGATACGCAGTATTTT

D: TRBD2
J: TRBJ2-7
size: NA
V: TRBV5-1
CDR3: CASSPVGGANEQYF
DNA: TGCGCCAGCAGCCCGGTGGGAGGGGCGAACGAGCAGTACTTC

D: TRBD1
J: TRBJ1-5
size: NA
V: TRBV10-3
CDR3: CAISESGQGNQPQHF
DNA: TGTGCCATCAGTGAGTCTGGACAGGGGAATCAGCCCCAGCATTTT

D: TRBD2
J: TRBJ2-7
size: NA
V: TRBV6-6
CDR3: CASRSGGSYEQYF
DNA: TGTGCCAGCCGATCCGGGGGGTCCTACGAGCAGTACTTC

D: NA
J: TRBJ2-7
size: many
V: TRBV5-1
CDR3: CASSFEGPPYEQYF
DNA: TGCGCCAGCAGCTTCGAGGGCCCCCCGTACGAGCAGTACTTC

D: NA
J: TRBJ1-2
size: NA
V: TRBV9
CDR3: CASSVGGTNYGYTF
DNA: TGTGCCAGCAGCGTGGGAGGTACTAACTATGGCTACACCTTC

D: TRBD1
J: TRBJ1-4
size: NA
V: TRBV5-1
CDR3: CASSLSQGVNEKLFF
DNA: TGCGCCAGCAGCTTGTCACAGGGGGTTAATGAAAAACTGTTTTTT

D: NA
J: TRBJ1-1
size: once
V: TRBV6-5
CDR3: CASLGAGVTEAFF
DNA: TGTGCCAGCCTCGGGGCGGGGGTCACTGAAGCTTTCTTT

D: NA
J: TRBJ2-1
size: NA
V: TRBV5-1
CDR3: CASSVQTSNEQFF
DNA: TGCGCCAGCAGCGTACAGACTAGTAATGAGCAGTTCTTC

D: TRBD1
J: TRBJ1-3
size: few
V: TRBV25-1
CDR3: CASSDRQGLGNTIYF
DNA: TGTGCCAGCAGTGACCGACAGGGGTTGGGAAACACCATATATTTT

D: NA
J: TRBJ2-5
size: NA
V: TRBV5-1
CDR3: CASSQQGLQQETQYF
DNA: TGCGCCAGCAGCCAACAGGGACTACAACAAGAGACCCAGTACTTC

D: NA
J: TRBJ2-4
size: NA
V: TRBV2
CDR3: CASGLGTQYF
DNA: TGTGCCAGCGGGCTCGGCACTCAGTACTTC

D: NA
J: TRBJ1-2
size: NA
V: TRBV10-2
CDR3: CASSESRLGGGYTF
DNA: TGCGCCAGCAGTGAGTCGAGATTAGGGGGTGGCTACACCTTC

D: NA
J: TRBJ2-2
size: NA
V: TRBV18
CDR3: CASSPPRGNTGELFF
DNA: TGTGCCAGCTCACCACCTAGGGGGAACACCGGGGAGCTGTTTTTT

D: NA
J: TRBJ1-5
size: NA
V: TRBV15
CDR3: CATSGGSSGQPQHF
DNA: NA

D: NA
J: TRBJ1-4
size: NA
V: TRBV25-1
CDR3: CASSESLLATNEKLFF
DNA: TGTGCCAGCAGTGAATCCCTACTTGCAACTAATGAAAAACTGTTTTTT

D: NA
J: TRBJ1-4
size: NA
V: TRBV6-5
CDR3: CASSYSNGEKLFF
DNA: TGTGCCAGCAGTTACTCAAACGGGGAAAAACTGTTTTTT

D: NA
J: TRBJ1-2
size: NA
V: TRBV7-6
CDR3: CASSLQGGYGYTF
DNA: TGTGCCAGCAGCTTACAGGGAGGGTATGGCTACACCTTC

D: TRBD1
J: TRBJ1-4
size: NA
V: TRBV9
CDR3: CASNRGVGEKLFF
DNA: TGTGCCAGCAACAGGGGGGTGGGTGAAAAACTGTTTTTT

D: NA
J: TRBJ2-2
size: NA
V: TRBV11-2
CDR3: CASSLGRSSKELFF
DNA: TGTGCCAGCAGCTTAGGGCGGTCTAGCAAGGAGCTGTTTTTT

D: NA
J: TRBJ2-4
size: NA
V: TRBV2
CDR3: CASSVIGSRRDF
DNA: TGTGCCAGCAGTGTGATTGGAAGCAGGAGGGACTTC

D: TRBD2
J: TRBJ2-5
size: NA
V: TRBV11-3
CDR3: CASSRTSGGVETQYF
DNA: TGTGCCAGCAGCAGGACTAGCGGGGGTGTAGAGACCCAGTACTTC

D: NA
J: TRBJ2-5
size: NA
V: TRBV6-1
CDR3: CASTPVLQETQYF
DNA: TGTGCCAGCACCCCAGTTCTTCAAGAGACCCAGTACTTC

D: NA
J: TRBJ1-2
size: NA
V: TRBV6-5
CDR3: CASSYSLGQYPGGYTF
DNA: TGTGCCAGCAGTTACTCACTTGGACAGTACCCAGGCGGCTACACCTTC

D: TRBD1
J: TRBJ2-1
size: NA
V: TRBV14
CDR3: CASSQDRQGMGYNEQFF
DNA: TGTGCCAGCAGCCAAGACCGACAGGGGATGGGCTACAATGAGCAGTTCTTC

D: TRBD2
J: TRBJ2-7
size: NA
V: TRBV5-4
CDR3: CASRAGGSYEQYF
DNA: TGTGCCAGCAGAGCCGGGGGGTCCTACGAGCAGTACTTC

D: TRBD1
J: TRBJ1-1
size: NA
V: TRBV29-1
CDR3: CSGEAGRGHTEAFF
DNA: TGCAGCGGTGAGGCAGGCAGGGGGCACACTGAAGCTTTCTTT

D: TRBD1
J: TRBJ2-2
size: NA
V: TRBV5-1
CDR3: CASSLPPGTGAGELFF
DNA: TGCGCCAGCAGCCTACCACCCGGGACAGGAGCCGGGGAGCTGTTTTTT

D: TRBD2
J: TRBJ2-7
size: few
V: TRBV9
CDR3: CASSLGTSGIYEQYF
DNA: TGTGCCAGCAGCCTCGGGACTAGCGGTATCTACGAGCAGTACTTC

D: TRBD2
J: TRBJ2-1
size: many
V: TRBV6-5
CDR3: CAGFSGVKIGEQFF
DNA: TGTGCCGGGTTTAGCGGGGTAAAGATAGGTGAGCAGTTCTTC

D: NA
J: TRBJ2-3
size: NA
V: TRBV6-6
CDR3: CASRERSTQYF
DNA: TGTGCCAGCAGAGAGCGGTCGACGCAGTATTTT